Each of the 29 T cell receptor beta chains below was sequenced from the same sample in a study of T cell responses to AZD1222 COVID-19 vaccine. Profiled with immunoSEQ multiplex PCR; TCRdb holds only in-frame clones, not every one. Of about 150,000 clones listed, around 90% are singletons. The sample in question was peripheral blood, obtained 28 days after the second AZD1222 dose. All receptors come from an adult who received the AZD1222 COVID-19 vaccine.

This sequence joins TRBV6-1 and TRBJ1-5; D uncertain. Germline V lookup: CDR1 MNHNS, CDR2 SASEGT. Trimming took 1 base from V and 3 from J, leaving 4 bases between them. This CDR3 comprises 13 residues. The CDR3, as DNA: TGTGCCAGCAGTGAAGTTACCAATCAGCCCCAGCATTTT. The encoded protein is CASSEVTNQPQHF.

The CDR3 loop reads CASSHPPGRETAEQFF. The CDR3 DNA reads TGTGCCAGCAGCCACCCGCCGGGGCGGGAGACCGCTGAGCAGTTCTTC. The chain couples TRBV7-9 to TRBJ2-1; 7 bases line up with TRBD2. J lost 9 bases, V lost 5 bases, and 16 bases had no gene match. Germline values: CDR1 SEHNR, CDR2 FQNEAQ (reference sequence). The CDR3 consists of 16 residues.

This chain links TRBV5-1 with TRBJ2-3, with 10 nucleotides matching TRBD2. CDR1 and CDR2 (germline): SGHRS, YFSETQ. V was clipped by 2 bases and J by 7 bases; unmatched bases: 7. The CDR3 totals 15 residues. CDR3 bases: TGCGCCAGCAGCTTTTATACTAGCGGGACTAATACGCAGTATTTT. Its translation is CASSFYTSGTNTQYF.

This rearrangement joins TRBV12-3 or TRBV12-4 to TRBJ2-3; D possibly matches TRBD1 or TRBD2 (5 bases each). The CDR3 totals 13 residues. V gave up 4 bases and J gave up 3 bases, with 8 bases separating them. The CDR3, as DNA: TGTGCCAGCAGTTGGGGGATGACAGATACGCAGTATTTT. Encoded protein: CASSWGMTDTQYF.

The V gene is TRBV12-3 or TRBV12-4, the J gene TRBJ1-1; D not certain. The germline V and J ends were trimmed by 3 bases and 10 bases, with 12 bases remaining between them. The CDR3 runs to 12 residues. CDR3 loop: CASSFENRGAFF. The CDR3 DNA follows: TGTGCCAGCAGTTTTGAGAATCGCGGAGCTTTCTTT.

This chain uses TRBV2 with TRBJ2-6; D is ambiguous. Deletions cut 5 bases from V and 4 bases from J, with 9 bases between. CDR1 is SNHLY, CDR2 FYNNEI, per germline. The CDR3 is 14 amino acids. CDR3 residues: CASSLVEGANVLTF. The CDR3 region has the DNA TGTGCCAGCAGTTTGGTTGAGGGGGCCAACGTCCTGACTTTC. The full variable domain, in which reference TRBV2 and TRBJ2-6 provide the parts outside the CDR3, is EPEVTQTPSHQVTQMGQEVILRCVPISNHLYFYWYRQILGQKVEFLVSFYNNEISEKSEIFDDQFSVERPDGSNFTLKIRSTKLEDSAMYFCASSLVEGANVLTFGAGSRLTVL.

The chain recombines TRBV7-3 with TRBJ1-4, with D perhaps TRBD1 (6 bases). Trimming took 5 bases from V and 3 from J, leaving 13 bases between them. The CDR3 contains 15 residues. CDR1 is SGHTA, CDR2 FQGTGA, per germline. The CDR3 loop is CASSLQGSPNEKLFF. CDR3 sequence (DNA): TGTGCCAGCAGCCTACAGGGTTCCCCTAATGAAAAACTGTTTTTT.

As DNA, the CDR3 is TGTGCCAGCAGCTTAGACACAGGGGGATCGGATGAAAAACTGTTTTTT. It translates to CASSLDTGGSDEKLFF. The chain couples TRBV11-2 to TRBJ1-4; 8 nucleotides line up with TRBD1. The CDR3 runs 16 residues. V shed 0 bases and J 6 bases; nucleotides not matched to a gene: 6. Germline V gene data show CDR1 as SGHAT and CDR2 as FQNNGV.

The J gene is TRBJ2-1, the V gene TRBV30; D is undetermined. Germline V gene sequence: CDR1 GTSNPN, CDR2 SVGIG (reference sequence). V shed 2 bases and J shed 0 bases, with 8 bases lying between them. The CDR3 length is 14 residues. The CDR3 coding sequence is TGTGCCTGGAGTTCACGGCGCTCCTACAATGAGCAGTTCTTC. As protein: CAWSSRRSYNEQFF.

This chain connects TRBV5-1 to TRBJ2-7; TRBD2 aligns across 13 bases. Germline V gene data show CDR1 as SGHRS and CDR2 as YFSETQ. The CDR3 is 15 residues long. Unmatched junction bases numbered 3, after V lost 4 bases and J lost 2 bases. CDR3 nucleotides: TGCGCCAGCAGCCAACTAGCGGGAGGGGCCTACGAGCAGTACTTC. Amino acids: CASSQLAGGAYEQYF.

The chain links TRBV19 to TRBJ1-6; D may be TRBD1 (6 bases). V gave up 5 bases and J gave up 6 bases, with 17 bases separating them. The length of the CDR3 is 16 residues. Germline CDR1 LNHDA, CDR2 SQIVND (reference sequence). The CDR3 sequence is CASSATRTALNSPLHF. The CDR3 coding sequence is TGTGCCAGTAGTGCGACGCGGACAGCCCTTAATTCACCCCTCCACTTT.

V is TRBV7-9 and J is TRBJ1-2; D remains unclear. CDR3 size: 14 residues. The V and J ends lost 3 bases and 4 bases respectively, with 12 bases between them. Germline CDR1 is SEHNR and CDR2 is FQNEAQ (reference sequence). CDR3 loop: CASSLDVLIYGYTF. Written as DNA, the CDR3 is TGTGCCAGCAGCTTGGATGTACTCATCTATGGCTACACCTTC. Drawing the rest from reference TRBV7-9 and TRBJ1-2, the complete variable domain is DTGVSQNPRHKITKRGQNVTFRCDPISEHNRLYWYRQTLGQGPEFLTYFQNEAQLEKSRLLSDRFSAERPKGSFSTLEIQRTEQGDSAMYLCASSLDVLIYGYTFGSGTRLTVV.

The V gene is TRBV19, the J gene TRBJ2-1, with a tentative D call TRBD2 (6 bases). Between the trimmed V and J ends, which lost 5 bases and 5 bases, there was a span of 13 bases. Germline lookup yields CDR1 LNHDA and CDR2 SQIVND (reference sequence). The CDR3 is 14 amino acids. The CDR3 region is CASSGMTSDNEQFF. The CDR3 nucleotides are TGTGCCAGTAGTGGGATGACTAGTGACAATGAGCAGTTCTTC. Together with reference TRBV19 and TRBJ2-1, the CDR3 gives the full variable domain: DGGITQSPKYLFRKEGQNVTLSCEQNLNHDAMYWYRQDPGQGLRLIYYSQIVNDFQKGDIAEGYSVSREKKESFPLTVTSAQKNPTAFYLCASSGMTSDNEQFFGPGTRLTVL.

The CDR3 reads CASSPPPGQPQHF. The DNA for the CDR3 is TGTGCCAGCAGCCCACCTCCTGGGCAGCCCCAGCATTTT. V usage is TRBV21-1 and J usage is TRBJ1-5. TRBV21-1 is deemed a pseudogene. The CDR3 has 13 amino acids.

The CDR3 DNA reads TGTGCCAGCAGCCAACTGGGGGGGGCGGAAGCTTTCTTT. It codes for CASSQLGGAEAFF. The chain has TRBV3-1 (or the pseudogene TRBV3-2) and TRBJ1-1; possible D gene TRBD1, 6 bases. Germline-derived CDR1 and CDR2 are LGHDT and YNNKEL (reference sequence). The CDR3 totals 13 residues. Trimming removed 2 bases from V and 8 bases from J, with 12 bases in between.

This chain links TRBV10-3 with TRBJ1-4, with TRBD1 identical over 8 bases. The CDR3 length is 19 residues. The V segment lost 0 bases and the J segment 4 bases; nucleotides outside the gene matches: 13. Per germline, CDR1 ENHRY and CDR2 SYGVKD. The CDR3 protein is CAISESGTLTGAGNEKLFF. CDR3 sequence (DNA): TGTGCCATCAGTGAGTCGGGAACCTTGACAGGGGCCGGTAATGAAAAACTGTTTTTT.

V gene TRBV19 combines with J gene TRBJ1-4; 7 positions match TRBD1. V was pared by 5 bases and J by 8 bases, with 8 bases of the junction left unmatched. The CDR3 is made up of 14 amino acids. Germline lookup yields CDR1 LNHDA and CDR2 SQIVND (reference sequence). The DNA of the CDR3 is TGTGCCAGTAGTCTAAACAGGGGCAGGGAAAAACTGTTTTTT. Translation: CASSLNRGREKLFF.

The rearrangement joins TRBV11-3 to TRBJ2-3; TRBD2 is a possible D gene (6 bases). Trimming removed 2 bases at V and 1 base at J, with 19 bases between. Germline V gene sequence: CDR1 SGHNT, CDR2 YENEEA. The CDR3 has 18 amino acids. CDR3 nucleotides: TGTGCCAGCAGCTTACGGACAAGGAGGGCTTGGGGCACAGATACGCAGTATTTT. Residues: CASSLRTRRAWGTDTQYF.

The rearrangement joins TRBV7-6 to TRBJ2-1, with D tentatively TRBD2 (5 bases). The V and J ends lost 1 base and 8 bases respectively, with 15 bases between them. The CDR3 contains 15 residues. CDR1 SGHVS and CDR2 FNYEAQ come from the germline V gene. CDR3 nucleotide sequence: TGTGCCAGCAGCTTAGAACGTCTAGAGGGCGATGAGCAGTTCTTC. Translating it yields CASSLERLEGDEQFF.

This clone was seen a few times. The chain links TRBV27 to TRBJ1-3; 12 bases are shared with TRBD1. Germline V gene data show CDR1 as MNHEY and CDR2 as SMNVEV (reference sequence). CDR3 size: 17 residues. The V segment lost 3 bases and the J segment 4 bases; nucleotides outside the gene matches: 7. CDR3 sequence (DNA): TGTGCCAGCAGTTTCACCGGGACAGGGGGCAGGGGAAACACCATATATTTT. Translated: CASSFTGTGGRGNTIYF.

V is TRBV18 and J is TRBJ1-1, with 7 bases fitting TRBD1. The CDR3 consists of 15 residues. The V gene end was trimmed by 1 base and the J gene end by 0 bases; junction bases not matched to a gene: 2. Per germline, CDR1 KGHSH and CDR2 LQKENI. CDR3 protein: CASSPRGQMNTEAFF. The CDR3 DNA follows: TGTGCCAGCTCACCACGGGGACAGATGAACACTGAAGCTTTCTTT.

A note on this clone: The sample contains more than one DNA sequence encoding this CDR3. CDR3 residues: CASSTIQGQPQHF. DNA for the CDR3: TGTGCCAGCAGTACAATACAAGGTCAGCCCCAGCATTTT. The chain couples TRBV6-4 to TRBJ1-5; the D is unclear. Germline V gene lookup returns CDR1 MRHNA and CDR2 SNTAGT. V lost 5 bases and J lost 6, with 11 bases in between. The length of the CDR3 is 13 residues.

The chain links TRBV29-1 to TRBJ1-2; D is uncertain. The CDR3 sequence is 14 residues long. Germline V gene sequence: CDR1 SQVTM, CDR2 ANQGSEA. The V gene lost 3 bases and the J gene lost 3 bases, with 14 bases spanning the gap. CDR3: CSVDGGNSYYGYTF. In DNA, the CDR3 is TGCAGCGTTGACGGAGGGAACAGCTACTATGGCTACACCTTC.

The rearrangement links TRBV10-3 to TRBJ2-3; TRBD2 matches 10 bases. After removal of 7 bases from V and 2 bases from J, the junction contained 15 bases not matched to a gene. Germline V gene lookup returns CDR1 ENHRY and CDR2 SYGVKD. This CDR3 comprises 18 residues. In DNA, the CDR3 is TGTGCCATCACTTCCTCCCACGGACTAGCGGAAAACACAGATACGCAGTATTTT. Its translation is CAITSSHGLAENTDTQYF.

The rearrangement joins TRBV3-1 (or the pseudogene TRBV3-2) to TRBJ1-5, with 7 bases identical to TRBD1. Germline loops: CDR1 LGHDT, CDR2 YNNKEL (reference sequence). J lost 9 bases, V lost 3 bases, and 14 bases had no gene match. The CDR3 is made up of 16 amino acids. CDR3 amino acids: CASSQSPGGGEGPQHF. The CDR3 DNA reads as TGTGCCAGCAGCCAGTCACCAGGGGGGGGCGAAGGGCCCCAGCATTTT.

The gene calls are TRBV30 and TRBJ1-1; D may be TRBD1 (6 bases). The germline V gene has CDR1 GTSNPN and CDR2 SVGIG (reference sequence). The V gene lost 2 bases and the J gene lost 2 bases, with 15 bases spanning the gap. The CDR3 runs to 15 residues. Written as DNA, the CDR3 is TGTGCCTGGAGTCTTACCGGGACACCCAACACTGAAGCTTTCTTT. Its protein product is CAWSLTGTPNTEAFF.

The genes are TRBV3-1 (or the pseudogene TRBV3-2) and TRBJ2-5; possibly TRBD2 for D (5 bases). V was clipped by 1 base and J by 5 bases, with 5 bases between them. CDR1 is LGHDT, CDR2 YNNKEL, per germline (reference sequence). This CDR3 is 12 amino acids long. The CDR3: CASSQVAETQYF. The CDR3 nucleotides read TGTGCCAGCAGCCAAGTAGCGGAGACCCAGTACTTC.

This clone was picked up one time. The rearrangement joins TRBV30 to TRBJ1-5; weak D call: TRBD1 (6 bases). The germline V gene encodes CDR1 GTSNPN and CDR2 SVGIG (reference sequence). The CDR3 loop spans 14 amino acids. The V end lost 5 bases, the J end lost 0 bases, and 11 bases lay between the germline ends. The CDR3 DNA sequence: TGTGCCTGGTCGACAGGTAATAGCAATCAGCCCCAGCATTTT. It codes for CAWSTGNSNQPQHF.

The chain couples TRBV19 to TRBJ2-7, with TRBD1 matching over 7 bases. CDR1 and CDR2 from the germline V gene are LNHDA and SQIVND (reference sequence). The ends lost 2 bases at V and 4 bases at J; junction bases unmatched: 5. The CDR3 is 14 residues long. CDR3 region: CASSILGQTYEQYF. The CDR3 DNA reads TGTGCCAGTAGTATACTGGGACAGACTTACGAGCAGTACTTC.